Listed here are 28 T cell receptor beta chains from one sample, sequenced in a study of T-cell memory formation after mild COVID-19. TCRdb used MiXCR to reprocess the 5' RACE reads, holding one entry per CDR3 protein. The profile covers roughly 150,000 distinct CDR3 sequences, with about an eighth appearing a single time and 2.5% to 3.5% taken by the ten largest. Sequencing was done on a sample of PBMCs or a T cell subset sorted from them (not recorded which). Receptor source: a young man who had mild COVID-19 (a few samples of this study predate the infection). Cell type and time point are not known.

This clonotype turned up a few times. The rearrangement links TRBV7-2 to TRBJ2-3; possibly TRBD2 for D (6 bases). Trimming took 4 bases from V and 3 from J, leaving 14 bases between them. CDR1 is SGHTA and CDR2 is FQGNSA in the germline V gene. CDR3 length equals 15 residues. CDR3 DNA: TGTGCCAGCAGCTCAGGCGGGGTGGTGACAGATACGCAGTATTTT. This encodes CASSSGGVVTDTQYF.

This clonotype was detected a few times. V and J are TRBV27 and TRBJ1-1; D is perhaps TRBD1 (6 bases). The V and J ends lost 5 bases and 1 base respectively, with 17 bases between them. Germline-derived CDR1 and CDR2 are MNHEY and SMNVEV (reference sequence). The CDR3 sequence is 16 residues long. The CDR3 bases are TGTGCCAGCAGTATCACAGGGAAGCGAGGGAACACTGAAGCTTTCTTT. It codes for CASSITGKRGNTEAFF.

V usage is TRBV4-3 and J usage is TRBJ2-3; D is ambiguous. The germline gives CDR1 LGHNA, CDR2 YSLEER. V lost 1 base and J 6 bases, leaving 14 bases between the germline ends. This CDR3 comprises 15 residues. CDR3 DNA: TGCGCCAGCAGCCAAGGACCTGGCGGCTCGGATACGCAGTATTTT. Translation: CASSQGPGGSDTQYF.

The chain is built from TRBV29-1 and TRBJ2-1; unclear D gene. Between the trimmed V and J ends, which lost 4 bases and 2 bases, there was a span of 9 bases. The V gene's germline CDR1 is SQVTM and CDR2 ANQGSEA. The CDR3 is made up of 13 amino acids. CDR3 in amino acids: CSVGGGTYNEQFF. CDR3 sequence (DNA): TGCAGCGTTGGTGGCGGAACCTACAATGAGCAGTTCTTC.

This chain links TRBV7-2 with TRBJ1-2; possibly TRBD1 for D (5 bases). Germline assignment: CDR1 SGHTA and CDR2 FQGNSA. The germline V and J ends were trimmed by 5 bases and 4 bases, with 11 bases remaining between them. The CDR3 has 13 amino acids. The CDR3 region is CASSPYDSYGYTF. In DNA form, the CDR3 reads TGTGCCAGCAGCCCCTATGACAGCTATGGCTACACCTTC.

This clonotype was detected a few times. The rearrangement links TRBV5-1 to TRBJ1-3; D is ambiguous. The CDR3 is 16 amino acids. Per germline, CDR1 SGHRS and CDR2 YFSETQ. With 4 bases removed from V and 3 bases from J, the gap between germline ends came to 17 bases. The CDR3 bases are TGCGCCAGCAGCATGGGATTTACAGACTTTGGAAACACCATATATTTT. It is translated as CASSMGFTDFGNTIYF.

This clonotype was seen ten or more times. The CDR3 coding sequence is TGTGCCAGCAGCCGGGACAGCCAATCCTACGAGCAGTACGTC. Translated, it gives CASSRDSQSYEQYV. This chain links TRBV7-2 with TRBJ2-7, with TRBD1 matching over 7 bases. The CDR3 is 14 amino acids. Germline V CDR1 and CDR2: SGHTA, FQGNSA. The junction had 5 bases not matched to a gene; V was cut back by 5 bases and J by 1 base.

The chain's CDR3 is CSAPNGLAGSEQYF. The CDR3 DNA follows: TGCAGTGCCCCGAATGGACTAGCGGGGAGCGAGCAGTACTTC. The gene calls are TRBV20-1 and TRBJ2-7; 12 bases map to TRBD2. Germline V gene lookup returns CDR1 DFQATT and CDR2 SNEGSKA (reference sequence). The CDR3 contains 14 residues. V dropped 6 bases and J dropped 6; count of bases not matched to a gene: 9.

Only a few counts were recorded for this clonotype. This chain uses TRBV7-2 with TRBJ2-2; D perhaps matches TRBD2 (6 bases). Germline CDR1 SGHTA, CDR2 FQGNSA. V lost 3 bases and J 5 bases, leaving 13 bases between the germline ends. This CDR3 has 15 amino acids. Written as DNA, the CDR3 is TGTGCCAGCAGCTTCCGGGGGATAGCGACCGGGGAGCTGTTTTTT. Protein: CASSFRGIATGELFF.

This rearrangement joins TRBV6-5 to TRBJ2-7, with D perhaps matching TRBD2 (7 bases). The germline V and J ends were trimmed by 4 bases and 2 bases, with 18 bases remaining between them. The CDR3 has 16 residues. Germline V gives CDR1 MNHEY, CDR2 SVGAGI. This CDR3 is CASSLVGAGATYEQYF. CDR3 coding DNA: TGTGCCAGCAGTTTGGTAGGTGCGGGGGCTACCTACGAGCAGTACTTC.

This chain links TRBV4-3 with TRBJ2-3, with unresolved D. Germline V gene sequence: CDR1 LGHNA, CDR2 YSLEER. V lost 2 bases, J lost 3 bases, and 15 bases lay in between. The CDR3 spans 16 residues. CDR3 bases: TGCGCCAGCAGCCAATACGGGCCTCCGAGGACAGATACGCAGTATTTT. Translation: CASSQYGPPRTDTQYF.

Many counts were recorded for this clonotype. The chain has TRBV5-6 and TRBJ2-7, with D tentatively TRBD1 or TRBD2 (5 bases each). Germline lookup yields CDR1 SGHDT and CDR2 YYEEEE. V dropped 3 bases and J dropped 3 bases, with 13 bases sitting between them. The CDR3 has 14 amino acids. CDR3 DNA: TGTGCCAGCAGCTCTTCCGGGACCGACTACGAGCAGTACGTC. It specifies CASSSSGTDYEQYV.

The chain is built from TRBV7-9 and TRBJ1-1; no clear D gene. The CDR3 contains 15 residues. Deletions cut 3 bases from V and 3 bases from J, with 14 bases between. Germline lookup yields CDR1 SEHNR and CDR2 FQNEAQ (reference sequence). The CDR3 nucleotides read TGTGCCAGCAGCTTCACCGGGATTCCGGACACTGAAGCTTTCTTT. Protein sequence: CASSFTGIPDTEAFF. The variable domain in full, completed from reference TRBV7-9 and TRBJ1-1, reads DTGVSQNPRHKITKRGQNVTFRCDPISEHNRLYWYRQTLGQGPEFLTYFQNEAQLEKSRLLSDRFSAERPKGSFSTLEIQRTEQGDSAMYLCASSFTGIPDTEAFFGQGTRLTVV.

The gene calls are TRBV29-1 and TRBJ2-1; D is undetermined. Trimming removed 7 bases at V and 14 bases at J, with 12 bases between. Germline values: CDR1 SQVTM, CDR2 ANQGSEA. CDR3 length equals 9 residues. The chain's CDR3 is CSALKMEFF. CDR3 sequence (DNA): TGCAGCGCACTAAAAATGGAGTTCTTC.

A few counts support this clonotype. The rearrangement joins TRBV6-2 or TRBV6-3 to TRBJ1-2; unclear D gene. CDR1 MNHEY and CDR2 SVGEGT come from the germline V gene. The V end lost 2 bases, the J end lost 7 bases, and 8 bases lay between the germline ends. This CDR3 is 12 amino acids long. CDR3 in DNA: TGTGCCAGCAGTTACGAAGGTCGTGGCTACACCTTC. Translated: CASSYEGRGYTF.

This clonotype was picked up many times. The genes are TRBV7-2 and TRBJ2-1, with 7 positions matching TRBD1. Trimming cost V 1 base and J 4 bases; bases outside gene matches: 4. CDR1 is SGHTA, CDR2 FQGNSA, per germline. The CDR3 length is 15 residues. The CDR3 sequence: CASSLEGQRYNEQFF. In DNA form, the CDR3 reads TGTGCCAGCAGCTTAGAGGGACAGAGATACAATGAGCAGTTCTTC.

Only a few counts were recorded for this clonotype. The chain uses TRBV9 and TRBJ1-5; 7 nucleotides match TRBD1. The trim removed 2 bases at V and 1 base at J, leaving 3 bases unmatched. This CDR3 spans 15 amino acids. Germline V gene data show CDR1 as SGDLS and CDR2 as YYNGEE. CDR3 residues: CASSVEGASNQPQHF. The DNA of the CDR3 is TGTGCCAGCAGCGTTGAGGGGGCGAGCAATCAGCCCCAGCATTTT. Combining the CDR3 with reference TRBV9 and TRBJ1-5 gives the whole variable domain DSGVTQTPKHLITATGQRVTLRCSPRSGDLSVYWYQQSLDQGLQFLIQYYNGEERAKGNILERFSAQQFPDLHSELNLSSLELGDSALYFCASSVEGASNQPQHFGDGTRLSIL.

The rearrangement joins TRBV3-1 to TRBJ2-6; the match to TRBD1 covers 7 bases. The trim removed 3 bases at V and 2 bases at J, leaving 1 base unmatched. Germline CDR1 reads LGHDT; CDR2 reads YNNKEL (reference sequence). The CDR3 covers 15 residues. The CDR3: CASSQTGTGANVLTF. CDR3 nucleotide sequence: TGTGCCAGCAGCCAGACAGGGACTGGGGCCAACGTCCTGACTTTC.

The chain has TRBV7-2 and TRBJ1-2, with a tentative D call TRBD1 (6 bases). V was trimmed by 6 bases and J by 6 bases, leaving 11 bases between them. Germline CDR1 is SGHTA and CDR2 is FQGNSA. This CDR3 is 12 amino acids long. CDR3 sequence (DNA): TGTGCCAGCAGTCTGCAGGGGCATGGCTACACCTTC. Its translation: CASSLQGHGYTF.

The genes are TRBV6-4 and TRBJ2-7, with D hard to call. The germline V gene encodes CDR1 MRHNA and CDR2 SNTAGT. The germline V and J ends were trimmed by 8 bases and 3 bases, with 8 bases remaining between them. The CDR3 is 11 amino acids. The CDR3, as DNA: TGTGCCAGCCAATTACACTACGAGCAGTACTTC. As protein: CASQLHYEQYF.

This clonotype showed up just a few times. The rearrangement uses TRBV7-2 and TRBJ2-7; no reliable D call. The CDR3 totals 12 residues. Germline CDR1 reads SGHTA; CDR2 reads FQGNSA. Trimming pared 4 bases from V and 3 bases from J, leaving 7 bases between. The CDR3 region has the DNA TGTGCCAGCAGCTCCAATCGCTACGAGCAGTACTTC. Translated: CASSSNRYEQYF.

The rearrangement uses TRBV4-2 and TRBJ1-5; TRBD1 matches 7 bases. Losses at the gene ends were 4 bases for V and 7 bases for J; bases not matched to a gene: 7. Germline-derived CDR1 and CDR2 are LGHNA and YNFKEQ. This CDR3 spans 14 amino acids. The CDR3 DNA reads TGTGCCAGCAGCCTTACAGGGGCAGGCCAGCCCCAGCATTTT. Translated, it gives CASSLTGAGQPQHF.

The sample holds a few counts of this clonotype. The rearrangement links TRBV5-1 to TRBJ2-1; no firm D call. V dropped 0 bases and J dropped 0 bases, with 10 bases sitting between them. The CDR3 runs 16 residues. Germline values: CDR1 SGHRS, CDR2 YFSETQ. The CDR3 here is CASSLAVASSYNEQFF. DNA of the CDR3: TGCGCCAGCAGCTTGGCCGTGGCGAGCTCCTACAATGAGCAGTTCTTC.

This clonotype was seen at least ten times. CDR3 DNA: TGCGCCAGCAGCTTCTACCCTGGACAGGGCGACGAGCAGTACGTC. Protein: CASSFYPGQGDEQYV. The V gene is TRBV5-1, the J gene TRBJ2-7, with 8 bases lining up with TRBD1. The V gene's germline CDR1 is SGHRS and CDR2 YFSETQ. The CDR3 is made up of 15 amino acids. Germline trimming cut 2 bases from V and 5 bases from J; bases unmatched to any gene: 9.

In DNA, the CDR3 is TGTGCCAGCAGCTGGACGGAAGACTACGAGCAGTACGTC. Translated: CASSWTEDYEQYV. This sequence joins TRBV11-1 and TRBJ2-7, with unresolved D. Germline loops: CDR1 SGHAT, CDR2 FQDESV (reference sequence). V was cut by 4 bases and J by 3 bases, with 10 bases left in between. The CDR3 extends over 13 amino acids.

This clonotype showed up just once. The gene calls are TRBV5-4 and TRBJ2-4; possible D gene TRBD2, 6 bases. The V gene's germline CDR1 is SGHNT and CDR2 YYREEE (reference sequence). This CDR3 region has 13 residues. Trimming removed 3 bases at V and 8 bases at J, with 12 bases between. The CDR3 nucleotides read TGTGCCAGCAGCTCCGGCGGGAAGGACATTCAGTACTTC. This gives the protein CASSSGGKDIQYF.

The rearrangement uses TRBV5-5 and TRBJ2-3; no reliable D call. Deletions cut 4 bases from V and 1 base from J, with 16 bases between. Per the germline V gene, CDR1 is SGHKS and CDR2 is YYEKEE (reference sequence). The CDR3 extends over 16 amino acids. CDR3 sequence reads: CASSTRASWGTDTQYF. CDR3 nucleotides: TGTGCCAGCAGCACCCGTGCCTCATGGGGCACAGATACGCAGTATTTT.

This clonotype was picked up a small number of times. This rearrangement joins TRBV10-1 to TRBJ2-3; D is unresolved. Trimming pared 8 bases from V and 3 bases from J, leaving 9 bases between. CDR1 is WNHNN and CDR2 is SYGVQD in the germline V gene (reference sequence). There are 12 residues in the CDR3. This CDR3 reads CASGENTDTQYF. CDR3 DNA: TGCGCCAGCGGGGAAAATACAGATACGCAGTATTTT.